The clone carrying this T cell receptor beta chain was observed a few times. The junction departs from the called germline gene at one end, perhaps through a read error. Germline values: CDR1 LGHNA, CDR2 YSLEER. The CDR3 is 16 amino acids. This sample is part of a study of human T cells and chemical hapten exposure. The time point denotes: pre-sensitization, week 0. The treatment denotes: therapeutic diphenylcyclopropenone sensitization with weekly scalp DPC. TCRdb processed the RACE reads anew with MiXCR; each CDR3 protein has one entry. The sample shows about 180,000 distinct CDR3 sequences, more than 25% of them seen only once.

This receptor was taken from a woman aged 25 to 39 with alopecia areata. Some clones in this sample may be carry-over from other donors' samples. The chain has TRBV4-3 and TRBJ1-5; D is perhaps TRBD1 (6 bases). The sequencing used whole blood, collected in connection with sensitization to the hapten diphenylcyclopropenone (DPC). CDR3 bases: TGTGCCAGCAGCCAAAGGGGGGGTTATAGCAATCAGCCCCAGCATTTT. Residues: CASSQRGGYSNQPQHF.